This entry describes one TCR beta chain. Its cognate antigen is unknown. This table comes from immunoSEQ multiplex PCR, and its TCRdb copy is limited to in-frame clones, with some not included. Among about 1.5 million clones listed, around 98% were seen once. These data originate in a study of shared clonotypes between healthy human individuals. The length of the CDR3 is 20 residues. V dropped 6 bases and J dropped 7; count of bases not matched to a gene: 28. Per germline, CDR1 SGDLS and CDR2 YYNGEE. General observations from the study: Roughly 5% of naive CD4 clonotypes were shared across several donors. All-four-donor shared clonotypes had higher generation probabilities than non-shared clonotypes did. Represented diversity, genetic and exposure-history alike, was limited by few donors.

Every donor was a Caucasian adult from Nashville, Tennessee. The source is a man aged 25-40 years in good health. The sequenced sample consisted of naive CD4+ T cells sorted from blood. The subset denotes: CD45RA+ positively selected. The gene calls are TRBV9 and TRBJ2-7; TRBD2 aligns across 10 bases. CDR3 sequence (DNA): TGTGCCAGCACCGGTCGAAGGGGGTACGAGGCTAGCGGGAGATCATGGGAGCAGTACTTC. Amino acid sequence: CASTGRRGYEASGRSWEQYF.